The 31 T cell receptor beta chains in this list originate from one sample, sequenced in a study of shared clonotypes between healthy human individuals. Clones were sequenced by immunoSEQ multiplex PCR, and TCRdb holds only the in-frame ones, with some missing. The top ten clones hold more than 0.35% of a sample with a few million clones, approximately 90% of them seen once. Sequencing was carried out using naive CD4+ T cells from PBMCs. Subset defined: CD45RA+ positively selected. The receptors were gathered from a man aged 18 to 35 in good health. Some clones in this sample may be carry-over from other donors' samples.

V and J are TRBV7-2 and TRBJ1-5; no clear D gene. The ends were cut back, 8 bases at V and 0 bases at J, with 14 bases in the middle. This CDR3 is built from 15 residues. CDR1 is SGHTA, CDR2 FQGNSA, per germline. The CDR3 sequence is CASSVSGGSNQPQHF. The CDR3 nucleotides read TGTGCCAGCTCAGTTTCGGGCGGTAGCAATCAGCCCCAGCATTTT. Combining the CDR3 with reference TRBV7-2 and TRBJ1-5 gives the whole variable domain GAGVSQSPSNKVTEKGKDVELRCDPISGHTALYWYRQSLGQGLEFLIYFQGNSAPDKSGLPSDRFSAERTGGSVSTLTIQRTQQEDSAVYLCASSVSGGSNQPQHFGDGTRLSIL.

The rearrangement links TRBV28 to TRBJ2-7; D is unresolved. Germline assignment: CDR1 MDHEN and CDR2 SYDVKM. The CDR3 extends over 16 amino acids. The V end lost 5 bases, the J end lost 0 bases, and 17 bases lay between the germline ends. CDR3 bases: TGTGCCAGCAGTCCTCCCTCTATCCTCGCCTCCTACGAGCAGTACTTC. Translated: CASSPPSILASYEQYF.

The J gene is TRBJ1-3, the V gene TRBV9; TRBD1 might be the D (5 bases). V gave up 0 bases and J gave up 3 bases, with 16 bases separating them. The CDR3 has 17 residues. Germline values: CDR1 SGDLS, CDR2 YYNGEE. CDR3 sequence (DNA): TGTGCCAGCAGCGTAGTTCCGTGGTGGGGACTTGGAAACACCATATATTTT. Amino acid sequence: CASSVVPWWGLGNTIYF. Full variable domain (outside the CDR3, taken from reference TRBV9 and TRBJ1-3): DSGVTQTPKHLITATGQRVTLRCSPRSGDLSVYWYQQSLDQGLQFLIQYYNGEERAKGNILERFSAQQFPDLHSELNLSSLELGDSALYFCASSVVPWWGLGNTIYFGEGSWLTVV.

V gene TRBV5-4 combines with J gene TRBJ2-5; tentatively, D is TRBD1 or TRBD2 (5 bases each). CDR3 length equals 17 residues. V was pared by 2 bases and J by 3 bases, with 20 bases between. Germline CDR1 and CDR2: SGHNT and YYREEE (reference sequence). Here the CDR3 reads CASSFGGPPLGKETQYF. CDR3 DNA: TGTGCCAGCAGCTTTGGGGGACCCCCTCTGGGGAAAGAGACCCAGTACTTC. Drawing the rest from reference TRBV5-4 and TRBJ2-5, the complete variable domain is ETGVTQSPTHLIKTRGQQVTLRCSSQSGHNTVSWYQQALGQGPQFIFQYYREEENGRGNFPPRFSGLQFPNYSSELNVNALELDDSALYLCASSFGGPPLGKETQYFGPGTRLLVL.

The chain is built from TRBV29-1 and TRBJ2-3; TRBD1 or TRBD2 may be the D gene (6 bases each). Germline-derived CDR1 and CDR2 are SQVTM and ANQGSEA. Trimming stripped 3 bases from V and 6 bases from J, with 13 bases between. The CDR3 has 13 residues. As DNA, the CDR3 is TGCAGCGTTGATATGGGGGGCCGGGATACGCAGTATTTT. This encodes CSVDMGGRDTQYF.

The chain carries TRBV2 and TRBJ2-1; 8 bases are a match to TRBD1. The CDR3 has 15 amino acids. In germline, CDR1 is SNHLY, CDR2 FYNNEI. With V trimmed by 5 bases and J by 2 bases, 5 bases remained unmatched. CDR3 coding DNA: TGTGCCAGCAGTCGAGACAGGGGCCCCTACAATGAGCAGTTCTTC. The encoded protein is CASSRDRGPYNEQFF.

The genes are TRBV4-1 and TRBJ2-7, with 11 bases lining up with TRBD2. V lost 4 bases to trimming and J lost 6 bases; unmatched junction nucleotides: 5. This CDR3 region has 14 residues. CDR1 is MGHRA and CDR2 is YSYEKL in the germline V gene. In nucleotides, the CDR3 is TGCGCCAGCAGCCTGGCTAGCGGGGGGAGCGAGCAGTACTTC. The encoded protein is CASSLASGGSEQYF.

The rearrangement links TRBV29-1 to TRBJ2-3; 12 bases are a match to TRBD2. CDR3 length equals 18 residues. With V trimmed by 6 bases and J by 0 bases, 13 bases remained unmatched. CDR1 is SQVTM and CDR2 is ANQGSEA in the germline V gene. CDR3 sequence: CSVMLGLAGFTSTDTQYF. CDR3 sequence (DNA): TGCAGCGTAATGTTAGGACTAGCGGGATTTACTAGCACAGATACGCAGTATTTT.

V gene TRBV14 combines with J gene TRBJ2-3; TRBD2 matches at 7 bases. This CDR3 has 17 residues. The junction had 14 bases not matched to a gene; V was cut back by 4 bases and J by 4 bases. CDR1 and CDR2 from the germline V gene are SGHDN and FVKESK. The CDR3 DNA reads TGTGCCAGCAGCCGTCCTACCCCGGGGAGGGGACCAGATACGCAGTATTTT. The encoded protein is CASSRPTPGRGPDTQYF.

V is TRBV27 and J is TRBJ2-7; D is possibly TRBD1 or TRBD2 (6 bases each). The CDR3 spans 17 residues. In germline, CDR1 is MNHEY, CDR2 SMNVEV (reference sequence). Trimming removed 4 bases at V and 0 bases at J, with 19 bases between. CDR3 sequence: CASSYGRGGLDSYEQYF. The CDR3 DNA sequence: TGTGCCAGCAGTTATGGCCGAGGGGGGTTGGACTCCTACGAGCAGTACTTC.

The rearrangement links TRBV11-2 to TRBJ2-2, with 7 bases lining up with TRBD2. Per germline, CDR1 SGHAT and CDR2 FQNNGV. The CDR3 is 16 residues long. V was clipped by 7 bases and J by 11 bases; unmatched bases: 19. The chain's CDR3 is CASTPWGGGSLGELFF. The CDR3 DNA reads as TGTGCCAGCACCCCATGGGGGGGAGGGTCACTGGGAGAGCTGTTTTTT.

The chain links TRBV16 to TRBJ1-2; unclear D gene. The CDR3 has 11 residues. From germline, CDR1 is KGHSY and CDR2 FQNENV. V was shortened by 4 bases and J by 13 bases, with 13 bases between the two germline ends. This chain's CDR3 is CASSPGIGRTF. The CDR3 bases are TGTGCCAGCAGCCCTGGCATCGGGCGCACCTTC.

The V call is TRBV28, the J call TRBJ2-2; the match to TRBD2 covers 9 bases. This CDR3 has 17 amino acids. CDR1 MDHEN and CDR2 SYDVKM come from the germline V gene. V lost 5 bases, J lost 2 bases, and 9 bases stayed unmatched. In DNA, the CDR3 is TGTGCCAGCAGTCGGCCGGGACTAGCCTTTAACACCGGGGAGCTGTTTTTT. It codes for CASSRPGLAFNTGELFF.

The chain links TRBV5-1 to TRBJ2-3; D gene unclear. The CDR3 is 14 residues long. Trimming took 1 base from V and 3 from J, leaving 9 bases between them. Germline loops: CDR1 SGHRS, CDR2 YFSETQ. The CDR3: CASSLLAPTDTQYF. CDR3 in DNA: TGCGCCAGCAGCTTGTTGGCCCCAACAGATACGCAGTATTTT.

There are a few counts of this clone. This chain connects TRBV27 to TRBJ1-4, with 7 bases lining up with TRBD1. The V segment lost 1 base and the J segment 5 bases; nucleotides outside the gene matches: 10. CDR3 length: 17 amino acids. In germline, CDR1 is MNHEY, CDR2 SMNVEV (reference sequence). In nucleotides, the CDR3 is TGTGCCAGCAGTTTATTTTCCCTGACAGGGACGAATGAAAAACTGTTTTTT. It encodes CASSLFSLTGTNEKLFF.

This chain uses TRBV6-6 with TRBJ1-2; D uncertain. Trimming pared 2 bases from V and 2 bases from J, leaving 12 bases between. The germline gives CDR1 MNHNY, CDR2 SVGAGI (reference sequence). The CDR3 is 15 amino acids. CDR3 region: CASSYGDSRNYGYTF. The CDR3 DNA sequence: TGTGCCAGCAGTTACGGAGACTCTAGGAACTATGGCTACACCTTC.

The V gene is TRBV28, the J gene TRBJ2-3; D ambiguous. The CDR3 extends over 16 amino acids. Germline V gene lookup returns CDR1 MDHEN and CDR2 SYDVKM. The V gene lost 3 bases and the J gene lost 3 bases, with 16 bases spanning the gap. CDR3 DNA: TGTGCCAGCAGTTTCCAGTCAGGAAGTTGGACAGATACGCAGTATTTT. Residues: CASSFQSGSWTDTQYF.

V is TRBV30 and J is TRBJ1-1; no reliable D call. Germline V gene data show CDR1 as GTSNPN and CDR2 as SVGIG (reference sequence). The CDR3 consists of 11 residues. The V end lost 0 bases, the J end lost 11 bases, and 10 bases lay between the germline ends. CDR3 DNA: TGTGCCTGGAGTGTACCGGCTGGGGCTTTCTTT. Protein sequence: CAWSVPAGAFF.

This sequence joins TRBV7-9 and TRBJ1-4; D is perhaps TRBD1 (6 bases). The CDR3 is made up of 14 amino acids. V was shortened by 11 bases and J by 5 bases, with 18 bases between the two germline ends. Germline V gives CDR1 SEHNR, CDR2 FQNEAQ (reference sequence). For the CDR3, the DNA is TGTGCCGCTCCCGGGGGCGCGGGGAATGAAAAACTGTTTTTT. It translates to CAAPGGAGNEKLFF.

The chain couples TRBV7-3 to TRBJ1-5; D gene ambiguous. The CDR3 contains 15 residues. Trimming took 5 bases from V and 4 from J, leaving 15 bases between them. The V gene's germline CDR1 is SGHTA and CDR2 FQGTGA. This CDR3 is CASSRNGGINQPQHF. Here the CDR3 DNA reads TGTGCCAGCAGCCGAAACGGTGGGATAAATCAGCCCCAGCATTTT.

For the CDR3, the DNA is TGTGCCTGGGCGGAAGGCACAGATACGCAGTATTTT. Translated: CAWAEGTDTQYF. The chain employs TRBV30 and TRBJ2-3; D gene uncertain. CDR1 and CDR2 (germline): GTSNPN, SVGIG (reference sequence). This CDR3 contains 12 residues. Trimming took 5 bases from V and 1 from J, leaving 7 bases between them.

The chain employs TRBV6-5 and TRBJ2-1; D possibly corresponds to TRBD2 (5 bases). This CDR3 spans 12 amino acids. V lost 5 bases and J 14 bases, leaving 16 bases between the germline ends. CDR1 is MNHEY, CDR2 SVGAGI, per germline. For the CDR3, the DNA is TGTGCCAGCAGTCAGAGTTGGGGAGACGAGTTCTTC. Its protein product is CASSQSWGDEFF.

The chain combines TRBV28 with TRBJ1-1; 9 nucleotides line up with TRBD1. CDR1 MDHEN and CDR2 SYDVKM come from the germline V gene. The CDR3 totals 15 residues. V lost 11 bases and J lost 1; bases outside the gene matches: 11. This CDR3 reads CAGYTGGAGNTEAFF. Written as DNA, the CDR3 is TGTGCCGGCTATACAGGGGGCGCGGGGAACACTGAAGCTTTCTTT.

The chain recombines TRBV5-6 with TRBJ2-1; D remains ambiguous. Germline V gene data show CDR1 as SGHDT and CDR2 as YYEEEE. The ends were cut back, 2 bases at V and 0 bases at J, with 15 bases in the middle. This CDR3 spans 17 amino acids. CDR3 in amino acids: CASSFPPPANSYNEQFF. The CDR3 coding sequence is TGTGCCAGCAGCTTCCCCCCGCCGGCGAACTCCTACAATGAGCAGTTCTTC.

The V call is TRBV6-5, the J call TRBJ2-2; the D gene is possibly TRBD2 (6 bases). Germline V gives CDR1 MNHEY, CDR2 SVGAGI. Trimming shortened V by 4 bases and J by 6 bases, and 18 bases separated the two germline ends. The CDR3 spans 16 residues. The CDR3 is CASSSRAWGVSGELFF. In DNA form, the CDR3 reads TGTGCCAGCAGTTCCCGGGCATGGGGGGTTTCCGGGGAGCTGTTTTTT.

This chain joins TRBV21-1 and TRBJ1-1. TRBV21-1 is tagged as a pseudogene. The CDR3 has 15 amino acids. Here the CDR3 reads CASSKGPGWRAEAFF. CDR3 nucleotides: TGTGCCAGCAGCAAGGGACCAGGGTGGCGGGCTGAAGCTTTCTTT.

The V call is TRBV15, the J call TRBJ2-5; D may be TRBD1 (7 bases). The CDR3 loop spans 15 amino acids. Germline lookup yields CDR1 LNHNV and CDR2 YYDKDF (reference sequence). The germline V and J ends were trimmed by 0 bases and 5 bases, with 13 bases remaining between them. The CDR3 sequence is CATSRDIQGGETQYF. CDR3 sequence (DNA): TGTGCCACCAGCAGAGATATCCAGGGGGGCGAGACCCAGTACTTC.

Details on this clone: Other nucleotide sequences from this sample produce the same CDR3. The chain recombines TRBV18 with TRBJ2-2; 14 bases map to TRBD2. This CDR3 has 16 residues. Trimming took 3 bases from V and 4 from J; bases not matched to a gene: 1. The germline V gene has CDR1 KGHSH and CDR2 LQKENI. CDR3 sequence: CASSPGLAGATGELFF. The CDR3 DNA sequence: TGTGCCAGCTCACCGGGACTAGCGGGGGCCACCGGGGAGCTGTTTTTT.

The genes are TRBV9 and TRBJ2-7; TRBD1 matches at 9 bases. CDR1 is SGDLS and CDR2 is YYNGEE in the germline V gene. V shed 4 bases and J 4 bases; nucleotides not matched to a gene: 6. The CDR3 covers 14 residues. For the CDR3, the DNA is TGTGCCAGCAGCCCGGGACAGGGAGGATACGAGCAGTACTTC. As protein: CASSPGQGGYEQYF.

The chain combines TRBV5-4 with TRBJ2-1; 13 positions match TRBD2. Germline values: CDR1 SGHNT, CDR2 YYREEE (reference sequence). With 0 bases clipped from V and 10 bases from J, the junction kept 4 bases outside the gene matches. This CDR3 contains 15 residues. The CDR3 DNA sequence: TGTGCCAGCAGCTTGGAACTAGCGGGAGGGCTGGAGCAGTTCTTC. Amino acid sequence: CASSLELAGGLEQFF.

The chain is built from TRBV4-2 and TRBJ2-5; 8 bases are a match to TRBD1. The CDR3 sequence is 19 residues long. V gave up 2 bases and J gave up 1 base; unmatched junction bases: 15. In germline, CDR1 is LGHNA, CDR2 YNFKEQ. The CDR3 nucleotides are TGTGCCAGCAGCCAAACGACAGGGGCCGGGGGCACTTCCCAAGAGACCCAGTACTTC. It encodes CASSQTTGAGGTSQETQYF.